The 4 T cell receptor beta chains below come from one sample, sequenced in a study of T cell responses to AZD1222 COVID-19 vaccine. Using immunoSEQ multiplex PCR, the repertoire was profiled, and TCRdb retains in-frame clones only, with some absent. Found here are roughly 87,000 clones, more than 70% of them singletons; the top ten hold about 7%. The sequences come from peripheral blood, collected 28 days after the second AZD1222 dose. These receptors came from an adult who received the AZD1222 COVID-19 vaccine.

The gene calls are TRBV7-9 and TRBJ2-3, with 8 bases matching TRBD2. The V and J ends lost 4 bases and 2 bases, in that order; junction bases with no gene match: 8. Germline V gene sequence: CDR1 SEHNR, CDR2 FQNEAQ (reference sequence). This CDR3 comprises 16 residues. The CDR3 spells CASSSRLTSVTDTQYF. For the CDR3, the DNA is TGTGCCAGCAGCTCCCGCTTGACTAGCGTCACAGATACGCAGTATTTT. Looking up the rest from reference TRBV7-9 and TRBJ2-3 gives the full variable domain: DTGVSQNPRHKITKRGQNVTFRCDPISEHNRLYWYRQTLGQGPEFLTYFQNEAQLEKSRLLSDRFSAERPKGSFSTLEIQRTEQGDSAMYLCASSSRLTSVTDTQYFGPGTRLTVL.

The rearrangement uses TRBV15 and TRBJ1-4; 7 bases align to TRBD1. The CDR3 has 14 amino acids. V was clipped by 2 bases and J by 8 bases; unmatched bases: 5. In germline, CDR1 is LNHNV, CDR2 YYDKDF (reference sequence). Here the CDR3 DNA reads TGTGCCACCAGCAGACAGGGGGTGAGGGAAAAACTGTTTTTT. Translated: CATSRQGVREKLFF.

CDR3 DNA sequence: TGTGCCAGCAGCCAAGATATCGCGACTAGCGGCCAAGAGACCCAGTACTTC. Amino acid sequence: CASSQDIATSGQETQYF. The chain employs TRBV3-1 (or the pseudogene TRBV3-2) and TRBJ2-5, with 9 bases lining up with TRBD2. The length of the CDR3 is 17 residues. Germline V gene data show CDR1 as LGHDT and CDR2 as YNNKEL (reference sequence). V shed 0 bases and J 1 base; nucleotides not matched to a gene: 6.

This clone has just one count. The V gene is TRBV6-5, the J gene TRBJ2-1; a possible D gene is TRBD1 (5 bases). The CDR3 spans 13 residues. V lost 8 bases and J 4 bases, leaving 12 bases between the germline ends. CDR1 and CDR2 (germline): MNHEY, SVGAGI. CDR3 DNA: TGTGCCAGCGCAGGGAACGATTACAATGAGCAGTTCTTC. Amino acids: CASAGNDYNEQFF.